This T cell receptor beta chain appears in the sequencing data of a study of T cell responses to AZD1222 COVID-19 vaccine. General study points: In the spike-specific TCR repertoire, nearly half reportedly target unmutated variant regions. Among AZD1222 vaccinees, only six were seropositive at baseline.

This CDR3 region has 13 residues. The V gene's germline CDR1 is LNHDA and CDR2 SQIVND (reference sequence). Trimming pared 5 bases from V and 6 bases from J, leaving 10 bases between. This clone was recorded only once. Its antigen is not identified. Sequencing was performed with immunoSEQ multiplex PCR; in TCRdb, only in-frame clones are kept and a portion is missing. The sample contains 250,000 to 300,000 clones, approximately 94% of which appear only once. The chain recombines TRBV19 with TRBJ1-4; D not resolved. This sequence originates from an adult who received the AZD1222 COVID-19 vaccine. This specimen consisted of peripheral blood, obtained 28 days after the second AZD1222 dose. CDR3 sequence (DNA): TGTGCCAGTAGTGTTCGGGGAGATGAAAAACTGTTTTTT. Translated: CASSVRGDEKLFF. The complete variable domain, with remaining parts taken from reference TRBV19 and TRBJ1-4, reads DGGITQSPKYLFRKEGQNVTLSCEQNLNHDAMYWYRQDPGQGLRLIYYSQIVNDFQKGDIAEGYSVSREKKESFPLTVTSAQKNPTAFYLCASSVRGDEKLFFGSGTQLSVL.